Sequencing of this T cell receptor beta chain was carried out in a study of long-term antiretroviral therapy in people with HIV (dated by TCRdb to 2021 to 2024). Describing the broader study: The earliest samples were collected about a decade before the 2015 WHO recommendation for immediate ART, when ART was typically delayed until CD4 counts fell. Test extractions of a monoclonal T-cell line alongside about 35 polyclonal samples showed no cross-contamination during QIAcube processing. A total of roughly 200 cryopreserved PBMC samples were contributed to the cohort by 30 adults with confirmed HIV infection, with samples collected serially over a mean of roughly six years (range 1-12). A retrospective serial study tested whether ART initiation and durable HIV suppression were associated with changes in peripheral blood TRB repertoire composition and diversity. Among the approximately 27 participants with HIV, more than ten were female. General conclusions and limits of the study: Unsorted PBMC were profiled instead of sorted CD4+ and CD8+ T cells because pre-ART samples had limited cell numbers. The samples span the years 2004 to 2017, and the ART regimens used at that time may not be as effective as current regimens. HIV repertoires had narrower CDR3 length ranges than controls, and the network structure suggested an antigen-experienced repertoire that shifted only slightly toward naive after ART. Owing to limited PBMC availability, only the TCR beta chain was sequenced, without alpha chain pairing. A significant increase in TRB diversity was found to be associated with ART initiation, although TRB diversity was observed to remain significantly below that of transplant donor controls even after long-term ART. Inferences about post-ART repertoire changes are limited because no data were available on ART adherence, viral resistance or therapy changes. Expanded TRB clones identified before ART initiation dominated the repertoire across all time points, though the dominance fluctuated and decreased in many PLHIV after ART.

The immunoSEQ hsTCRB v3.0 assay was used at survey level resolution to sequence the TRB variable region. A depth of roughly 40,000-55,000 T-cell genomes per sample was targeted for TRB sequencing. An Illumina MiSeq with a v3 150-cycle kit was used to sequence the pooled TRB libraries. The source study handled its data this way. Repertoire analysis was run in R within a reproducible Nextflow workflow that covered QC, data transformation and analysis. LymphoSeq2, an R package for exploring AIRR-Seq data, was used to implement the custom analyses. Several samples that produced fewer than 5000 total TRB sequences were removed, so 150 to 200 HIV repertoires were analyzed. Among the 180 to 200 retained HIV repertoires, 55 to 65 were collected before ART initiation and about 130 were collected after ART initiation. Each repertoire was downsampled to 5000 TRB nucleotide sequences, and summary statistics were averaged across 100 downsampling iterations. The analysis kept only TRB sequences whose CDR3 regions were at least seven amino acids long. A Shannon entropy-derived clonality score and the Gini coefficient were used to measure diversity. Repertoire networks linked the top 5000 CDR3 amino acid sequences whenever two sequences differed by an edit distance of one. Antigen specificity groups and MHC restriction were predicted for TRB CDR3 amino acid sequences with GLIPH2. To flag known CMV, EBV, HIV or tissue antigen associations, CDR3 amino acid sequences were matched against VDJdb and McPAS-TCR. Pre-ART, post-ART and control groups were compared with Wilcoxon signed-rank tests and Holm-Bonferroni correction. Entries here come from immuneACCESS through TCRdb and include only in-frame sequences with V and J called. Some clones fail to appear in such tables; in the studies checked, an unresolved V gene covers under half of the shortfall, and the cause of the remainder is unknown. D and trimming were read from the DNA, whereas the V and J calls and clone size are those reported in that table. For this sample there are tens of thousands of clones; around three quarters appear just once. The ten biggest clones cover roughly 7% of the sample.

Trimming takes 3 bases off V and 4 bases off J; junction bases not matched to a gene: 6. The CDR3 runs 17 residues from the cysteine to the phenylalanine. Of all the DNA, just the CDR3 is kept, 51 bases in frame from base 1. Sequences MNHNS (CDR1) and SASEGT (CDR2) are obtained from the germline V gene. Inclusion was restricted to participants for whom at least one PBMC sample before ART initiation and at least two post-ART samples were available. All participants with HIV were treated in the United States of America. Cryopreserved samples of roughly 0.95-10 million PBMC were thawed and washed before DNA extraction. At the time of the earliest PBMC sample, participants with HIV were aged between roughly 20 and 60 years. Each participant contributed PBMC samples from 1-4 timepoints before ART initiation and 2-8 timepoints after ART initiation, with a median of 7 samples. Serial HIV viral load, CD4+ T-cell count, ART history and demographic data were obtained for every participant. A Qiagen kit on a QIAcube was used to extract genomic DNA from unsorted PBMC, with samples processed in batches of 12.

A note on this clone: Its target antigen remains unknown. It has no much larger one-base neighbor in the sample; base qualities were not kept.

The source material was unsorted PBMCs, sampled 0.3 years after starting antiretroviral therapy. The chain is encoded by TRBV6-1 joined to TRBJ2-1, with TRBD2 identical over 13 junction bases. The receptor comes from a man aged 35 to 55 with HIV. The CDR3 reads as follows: CASSDRTSGGSYNEQFF. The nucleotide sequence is TGTGCCAGCAGTGACCGGACTAGCGGGGGATCGTACAATGAGCAGTTCTTC.